This is a list of T cell receptor beta chains from one sample in a study of T-cell reconstitution after alpha-beta-depleted transplantation in children. TCRdb fed the PCR reads into MiXCR, producing one record per CDR3 protein. The sample carries some 520,000 distinct CDR3 sequences, about 31% recorded once. Sequences were derived from PBMCs from the stem cell graft donor, sampled from the stem cell graft. These receptors were collected from a human donor who donated a stem cell graft to a child with aplastic anemia. Both conserved end residues are part of each CDR3. The order of the fields is CDR3 length, V gene, J gene, clone size, D gene, CDR3 DNA, CDR3 protein. A D gene is named only where the DNA matches it firmly. Only part of the rows carry a size: once, few, many, or a class if the clone is expanded.

15	TRBV12-3/TRBV12-4	TRBJ1-2	.	TRBD1	TGTGCCAGCACCTCCCCGGGACAGGGGAGCTATGGCTACACCTTC	CASTSPGQGSYGYTF
14	TRBV10-3	TRBJ2-5	.	.	TGTGCCATCAGTGACCCGGACTTACAAGAGACCCAGTACTTC	CAISDPDLQETQYF
14	TRBV10-1	TRBJ2-5	few	TRBD2	TGCGCCAGCAGTGAGGCGGGAGTTGGAGAGACCCAGTACTTC	CASSEAGVGETQYF
17	TRBV5-1	TRBJ2-6	.	.	TGCGCCAGCAGCTACCTTAAAGACAGGTCTGGGGCCAACGTCCTGACTTTC	CASSYLKDRSGANVLTF
18	TRBV11-1	TRBJ2-1	.	TRBD2	TGTGCCAGCAGCCGCGGGACTAGCGGGATCAACGGGGTAAATGAGCAGTTCTTC	CASSRGTSGINGVNEQFF
17	TRBV13	TRBJ2-1	.	TRBD2	TGTGCCAGCAGCTTATGGGGGGGGGTGCCCTTCAGCAATGAGCAGTTCTTC	CASSLWGGVPFSNEQFF
13	TRBV19	TRBJ1-3	.	.	TGTGCCAGTACCCCCGTATGGGGAAACACCATATATTTT	CASTPVWGNTIYF
16	TRBV7-2	TRBJ1-6	.	.	TGTGCCAGCAGCTTAGCGCAGTACCAGGGTGGATCACCCCTCCACTTT	CASSLAQYQGGSPLHF
15	TRBV4-2	TRBJ1-1	.	TRBD1	TGTGCCAGCAGCCAAGGAAACAGGGGCCACACTGAAGCTTTCTTT	CASSQGNRGHTEAFF
13	TRBV29-1	TRBJ1-1	.	.	TGCAGCGCCTCCCCCGGCCCATCTGCTGAAGCTTTCTTT	CSASPGPSAEAFF
17	TRBV11-2	TRBJ1-1	.	TRBD1	TGTGCCAGCAGCTCGGCCATTAGACAGGGGCGATACACTGAAGCTTTCTTT	CASSSAIRQGRYTEAFF
15	TRBV6-1	TRBJ2-7	.	TRBD2	TGTGCCAGCATCCCATTTGGGCGGGACTACGACGAGCAGTACTTC	CASIPFGRDYDEQYF
14	TRBV6-5	TRBJ2-1	.	.	TGTGCCAGCAGTTACTCTTTAGGGAGCGGCGAGCAGTTCTTC	CASSYSLGSGEQFF
15	TRBV7-8	TRBJ2-1	.	TRBD2	TGTGCCAGCAGCCCAACCCGGACTAGCGGGATACGGCAGTTCTTC	CASSPTRTSGIRQFF
15	TRBV28	TRBJ1-1	few	.	TGTGCCAGCAGTTTAGGGGTAGGGCAGGTCTACGAAGCTTTCTTT	CASSLGVGQVYEAFF
12	TRBV20-1	TRBJ2-2	.	.	TGCAGTGCTAGGTCGGACACCGGGGAGCTGTTTTTT	CSARSDTGELFF
13	TRBV7-2	TRBJ2-7	few	.	TGTGCCAGCACCCCAGACGGGTCCTACGAGCAGTACTTC	CASTPDGSYEQYF
15	TRBV7-9	TRBJ1-2	.	TRBD1	TGTGCCAGCAGCTTAGCGTCCGGGACAGGGGATGGCTACACCTTC	CASSLASGTGDGYTF
15	TRBV12-3/TRBV12-4	TRBJ2-3	.	TRBD2	TGTGCCAGCATCCGTCCGGGCGGGAGAACAGATACGCAGTATTTT	CASIRPGGRTDTQYF
13	TRBV12-3/TRBV12-4	TRBJ2-3	few	.	TGTGCCAGCAGCCCACTATATTCAGATACGCAGTATTTT	CASSPLYSDTQYF
14	TRBV6-1	TRBJ1-3	few	.	TGTGCCAGCAGCCAAATAGGCTCTGGAAACACCATATATTTT	CASSQIGSGNTIYF
13	TRBV5-6	TRBJ2-1	.	.	TGTGCCAGCAGCTTGGTGGGGCCTCCGGGGCAGTTCTTC	CASSLVGPPGQFF
13	TRBV20-1	TRBJ2-2	few	TRBD2	TGCAGTGCCCGGACTAGCGTGACCGGGGAGCTGTTTTTT	CSARTSVTGELFF
15	TRBV5-4	TRBJ1-1	once	TRBD1	TGTGCCAGCAGCTCACCGGACAGGGCGAACACTGAAGCTTTCTTT	CASSSPDRANTEAFF
15	TRBV12-3/TRBV12-4	TRBJ2-1	few	.	TGTGCCAGCAATAGCGAGCGCAGCTCCTACAATGAGCAGTTCTTC	CASNSERSSYNEQFF
13	TRBV12-3/TRBV12-4	TRBJ2-3	.	.	TGTGCCAGCAGTTTAGCGCCGGATAGCACGCAGTATTTT	CASSLAPDSTQYF
14	TRBV4-3	TRBJ2-1	many	.	TGCGCCAGCAGCCAACGGGGTGGTCGCAATGAGCAGTTCTTC	CASSQRGGRNEQFF
15	TRBV20-1	TRBJ2-1	few	.	TGCAGTTCGATAATCCACGATAGCCCCTACAATGAGCAGTTCTTC	CSSIIHDSPYNEQFF
17	TRBV7-9	TRBJ2-5	few	TRBD2	TGTGCCAGCAGCCCCGCCCGCGGGACTAGAAATTTAGAGACCCAGTACTTC	CASSPARGTRNLETQYF
15	TRBV12-3/TRBV12-4	TRBJ1-5	.	TRBD1	TGTGCCAGCAGCCAGACAGGGGGCAACAATCAGCCCCAGCATTTT	CASSQTGGNNQPQHF
14	TRBV12-3/TRBV12-4	TRBJ1-1	few	TRBD1	TGTGCCAGCAGTCCATCGGGACAGGAGCCTGAAGCTTTCTTT	CASSPSGQEPEAFF
12	TRBV6-1	TRBJ2-3	few	.	TGTGCCTACAGCTACAGCACAGATACGCAGTATTTT	CAYSYSTDTQYF
19	TRBV24-1	TRBJ1-5	.	TRBD1	TGTGCCACCAGTGAGGGAACCGGGACAGGGGGACGGAGCAATCAGCCCCAGCATTTT	CATSEGTGTGGRSNQPQHF
12	TRBV5-1	TRBJ2-7	.	TRBD2	TGCGCCAGCAGCTTCGCGGGAGAGGAGCAGTACTTC	CASSFAGEEQYF
15	TRBV5-1	TRBJ2-7	few	TRBD2	TGCGCCAGCAGCTTGGAGTTTGGCGGGGGGTACGAGCAGTACTTC	CASSLEFGGGYEQYF
16	TRBV6-2/TRBV6-3	TRBJ2-2	.	TRBD2	TGTGCCAGCAGTTCGGGTGCTAGCGGGAAAACCGGGGAGCTGTTTTTT	CASSSGASGKTGELFF
14	TRBV18	TRBJ1-2	.	.	TGTGCCAGCTCACCATACTCGGGGAATGATGGCTACACCTTC	CASSPYSGNDGYTF
13	TRBV20-1	TRBJ1-1	once	.	TGCAGTGCTAGATCGCGGAAGAACACTGAAGCTTTCTTT	CSARSRKNTEAFF
15	TRBV9	TRBJ2-3	few	.	TGTGCCAGCAGCGTAGGCGAGGGACACACAGATACGCAGTATTTT	CASSVGEGHTDTQYF
15	TRBV12-3/TRBV12-4	TRBJ2-7	.	TRBD2	TGTGCCAGCAGTATTCAGCGGGAAACTACCTACGAGCAGTACTTC	CASSIQRETTYEQYF
13	TRBV5-1	TRBJ2-7	.	.	TGCGCCACAAGGGACGAAAGCTCCTACGAGCAGTACTTC	CATRDESSYEQYF
16	TRBV7-9	TRBJ2-7	few	.	TGTGCCAGCAGCGGCGCGCAGGGTCTGGCATCCTACGAGCAGTACTTC	CASSGAQGLASYEQYF
15	TRBV25-1	TRBJ1-3	few	.	TGTGCCAGCAGTGGACCCCAGGGGACGGGAAACACCATATATTTT	CASSGPQGTGNTIYF
15	TRBV4-1	TRBJ1-1	.	.	TGCGCCAGCAGCCAAGATTCCGGGGGATACACTGAAGCTTTCTTT	CASSQDSGGYTEAFF
14	TRBV5-1	TRBJ2-3	few	.	TGCGCCAGTAGGGAGGACAGACCCACAGATACGCAGTATTTT	CASREDRPTDTQYF
14	TRBV7-9	TRBJ1-1	.	.	TGTGCCAGCAGGCCTGGGCAAGGGGACGCTGAAGCTTTCTTT	CASRPGQGDAEAFF
18	TRBV4-2	TRBJ2-1	.	.	TGTGCCAGCAGCCAAGAAAGTCGTCCGCGGGTGGTAAACAATGAGCAGTTCTTC	CASSQESRPRVVNNEQFF
15	TRBV27	TRBJ2-2	.	.	TGTGCCAGCAGTTTCGGTGGGGTTAACACCGGGGAGCTGTTTTTT	CASSFGGVNTGELFF
10	TRBV29-1	TRBJ2-7	many	.	TGCAGCGTTGTCACTTACGAGCAGTACTTC	CSVVTYEQYF
20	TRBV2	TRBJ2-4	few	TRBD2	TGTGCCAGCAGTGAAAGGGCGCTAGCGGGAGAAAGGGTCGGCAAAAACATTCAGTACTTC	CASSERALAGERVGKNIQYF
13	TRBV6-2/TRBV6-3	TRBJ2-5	few	.	TGTGCCAGCAGTTACGGAAGGGGAGAGACCCAGTACTTC	CASSYGRGETQYF
15	TRBV12-3/TRBV12-4	TRBJ2-1	.	TRBD2	TGTGCCAGCAGAATGGGGACTAGCGGGAGATTTGGGCAGTTCTTC	CASRMGTSGRFGQFF
15	TRBV5-1	TRBJ2-1	few	TRBD2	TGCGCCAGCAGCCCGGGACTAGCGGGAGGAGTTGAGCAGTTCTTC	CASSPGLAGGVEQFF
20	TRBV11-1	TRBJ1-5	.	.	TGTGCCAGCAGCTCACGGAGGCAGGCAAACACCAAGCGGAGCAATCAGCCCCAGCATTTT	CASSSRRQANTKRSNQPQHF
16	TRBV27	TRBJ2-7	few	TRBD1	TGTGCCAGCAGTCCGTTTGCCGGGACAGTCAGCTACGAGCAGTACTTC	CASSPFAGTVSYEQYF